The TCR beta chain under discussion was sequenced for a study of T cell responses to AZD1222 COVID-19 vaccine. Study results and limitations: Only a handful of AZD1222 recipients, more than five in all, had baseline seropositivity. The donor group comprised mostly white British people and more females; the analysis possibly underestimated clonal diversity. Nearly half of spike-specific TCRs reportedly target variant regions that are unmutated in the B.1.351 and B.1.1.7 variants. The study found vaccine-associated CD4 TCRs spanning spike, dominant at 160-218 and 743-854.

Regarding this clone: What it binds is not known.

Repertoires were generated with immunoSEQ multiplex PCR, while TCRdb's copy carries only in-frame clones and drops some. The repertoire includes roughly 120,000 clones, roughly 92% of them detected once, and 2% to 3% sits in the top ten. The CDR3 is 15 residues long. The germline V gene has CDR1 SGDLS and CDR2 YYNGEE. J lost 5 bases, V lost 3 bases, and 8 bases had no gene match. The chain carries TRBV9 and TRBJ2-1; TRBD2 aligns across 7 bases. Sequences were derived from peripheral blood, sampled 28 days after the second AZD1222 dose. The receptor was derived from an adult who received the AZD1222 COVID-19 vaccine. CDR3 region: CASSDWRGTNNEQFF. DNA for the CDR3: TGTGCCAGCAGCGATTGGCGGGGGACCAACAATGAGCAGTTCTTC.